The present entry profiles one T cell receptor (beta chain) with its context. At the DNA level, this CDR3 is encoded by other sequences in the same sample as well. The germline V gene encodes CDR1 SGHAT and CDR2 FQNNGV. CDR3 length equals 14 residues. V was pared by 5 bases and J by 0 bases, with 1 base of the junction left unmatched. This entry belongs to a study of shared clonotypes between healthy human individuals. Study summary: Donors consisted of two women and a few men between 18 and 49.

Terminally differentiated effector memory CD45RA+ cells were excluded from the naive CD8 cells, which were CD45RO-negative and positively selected for CCR7. Sequencing was performed with immunoSEQ multiplex PCR; in TCRdb, only in-frame clones are kept and a portion is missing. The profile shows over 2,000,000 clones, about 93% of them singletons. The chain is built from TRBV11-2 and TRBJ2-1; 7 nucleotides agree with TRBD1. Sequencing was carried out using naive CD8+ T cells from PBMCs. This TCR came from a man between 18 and 35 years old in good health. Some clones in this sample may be carry-over from other donors' samples. CDR3 in amino acids: CASSPGGSYNEQFF. CDR3 DNA: TGTGCCAGCAGCCCAGGGGGCTCCTACAATGAGCAGTTCTTC.